This passage covers 5 T cell receptor beta chains from one sample sequenced in a study of blood T cell repertoires in COVID-19. Clones were sequenced by immunoSEQ multiplex PCR, and TCRdb holds only the in-frame ones, with some missing. The sample shows about 140,000 clones, 78% of them seen only once. What was sequenced was peripheral blood. Source of these receptors: a woman aged 55-70 years with acute or convalescent COVID-19.

This clone has just a few counts. V usage is TRBV24-1 and J usage is TRBJ1-4, with TRBD1 as a possible D gene (6 bases). The CDR3 loop spans 15 amino acids. Trimming removed 4 bases from V and 7 bases from J, with 15 bases in between. In germline, CDR1 is KGHDR, CDR2 SFDVKD. Written as DNA, the CDR3 is TGTGCCACCAGTGACCCCACAGGGTCAGGTGAAAAACTGTTTTTT. Protein product: CATSDPTGSGEKLFF.

CDR3 DNA sequence: TGTGCCAGCAGCCCCCGCCCTTTAGCGGAGGGGAGGAATGAGCAGTTCTTC. As protein: CASSPRPLAEGRNEQFF. This chain links TRBV7-2 with TRBJ2-1; the D gene is possibly TRBD2 (6 bases). The V end lost 5 bases, the J end lost 7 bases, and 24 bases lay between the germline ends. Germline CDR1 SGHTA, CDR2 FQGNSA. There are 17 residues in the CDR3.

This chain joins TRBV28 and TRBJ1-5, with D uncertain. Per the germline V gene, CDR1 is MDHEN and CDR2 is SYDVKM. V lost 5 bases to trimming and J lost 2 bases, with 10 bases between them. This CDR3 has 14 amino acids. The chain's CDR3 is CASSEYNRNQPQHF. The CDR3 DNA sequence: TGTGCCAGCAGTGAGTATAATCGCAATCAGCCCCAGCATTTT. Supplemented by reference TRBV28 and TRBJ1-5, the full variable domain reads DVKVTQSSRYLVKRTGEKVFLECVQDMDHENMFWYRQDPGLGLRLIYFSYDVKMKEKGDIPEGYSVSREKKERFSLILESASTNQTSMYLCASSEYNRNQPQHFGDGTRLSIL.

The J gene is TRBJ2-7, the V gene TRBV27, with D possibly matching TRBD1 (7 bases). V was pared by 5 bases and J by 1 base, with 33 bases between. The CDR3 contains 21 residues. The germline CDR1 and CDR2 sequences are MNHEY and SMNVEV (reference sequence). CDR3 coding DNA: TGTGCCAGCAGTCCAAACCTTCCGACAGGGAGGTCAACCCTACATTCCTACGAGCAGTACTTC. Translated, it gives CASSPNLPTGRSTLHSYEQYF.

CDR3 sequence (DNA): TGTGCCAGCAGCCGTGGGGACTTTAACTACGAGCAGTACTTC. Protein product: CASSRGDFNYEQYF. This chain uses TRBV9 with TRBJ2-7; maybe TRBD2 (6 bases). Trimming cost V 4 bases and J 3 bases, with 14 bases left between them. The CDR3 is 14 residues long. CDR1 and CDR2 from the germline V gene are SGDLS and YYNGEE.